This T cell receptor beta chain emerged from a study of neurological immune-mediated disorders. Trimming removed 0 bases from V and 3 bases from J, with 10 bases in between. CDR3 length: 14 amino acids. The germline CDR1 and CDR2 sequences are SGHDT and YYEEEE. Study-wide findings and caveats: There were no CDR3 amino acid sequences shared by expanded clones across subjects, a result suggesting private repertoires in all groups.

By 5'RACE with 10-nucleotide random UMIs, the cDNA was made. From the 5' RACE reads, TCRdb called clonotypes with MiXCR, one entry per CDR3 protein. There are tens of thousands of distinct CDR3 sequences in the sample; around 24% occur only once, and 4.6% lies in the top ten. This clonotype was counted many times. Its specificity is not known. Specified time point: technical triplicate 2. This clonotype was obtained from a man in his 60s with HTLV-1-associated myelopathy (HAM/TSP). Sequenced input: PBMCs. This chain links TRBV5-6 with TRBJ2-7; TRBD2 is a possible D gene (5 bases). CDR3 sequence (DNA): TGTGCCAGCAGCTTGGGGGGAGACGGCTACGAGCAGTACTTC. It encodes CASSLGGDGYEQYF.